The entry below describes one T cell receptor beta chain. Its antigen has not been determined. Base quality data are lacking; no much larger clone is found one base away. CDR3 length: 14 amino acids, cysteine to phenylalanine. The retained sequence is limited to the CDR3, 42 bases, with the frame set at the first base. CDR1 and CDR2 are read off the germline V gene as SGHTA and FQGNSA. The junction shows trimming of 4 bases on V and 2 bases on J, plus 10 bases between the germline ends. The data stem from a study of blood T cell repertoires in COVID-19 (dated by TCRdb to 2018 to 2020). Study-wide context: Samples from collaborators originated in the United States, Italy and Spain and spanned both the acute and convalescent phases of COVID-19. Where available, HLA class I and class II types were taken from metadata supplied by the sample provider and were not determined by assay-based typing. A de-identified subject ID, COVID-19 status, age in years and sex were almost always included in the sample metadata. The repertoires were released in a freely available public database intended as a resource for research on the immune response to SARS-CoV-2. The dataset comprised deeply sampled blood TCRbeta repertoires from subjects exposed to, actively infected with, or recovered from COVID-19. The samples were drawn from the first 160 participants of the ongoing ImmuneRACE study and from 950 to 1,500 subjects provided by 6 global collaborators. The material from the prospective study consisted of cDNA or gDNA derived from T cells, B-cell-depleted T cells, or PBMCs.

The paper's findings and limits, for the study overall: How much clinical and demographic metadata was included differed by source and by participant, and the metadata was provided uncurated.

TCRbeta CDR3 regions were amplified from genomic DNA using the immunoSEQ Assay, a bias-controlled multiplex PCR. Turning to the authors' computational methods: The number of nucleated cells in each sample was estimated from the amplification of reference gene primers within the assay. To quantify the absolute abundance of each unique TCRbeta CDR3 rearrangement, sequence reads were collapsed and filtered. For each sample, productive Simpson clonality was calculated as the square root of Simpson's diversity index across productive rearrangements. TCRdb carries this immuneACCESS record with in-frame sequences only. Its versions omit some clonotypes, under half of them owing to an unresolved V gene in the studies checked, with the rest unexplained. V and J calls and clone size are as listed in that table; D and trimming were resolved from the DNA. This sample is represented by some 71,000 clones; approximately 80% of them were singletons. Of the sample, about an eighth is held by the ten largest clones.

One collaborating source in Seattle enrolled patients while the patients were actively infected and followed the patients over time throughout the course of disease. Collaborating institutions collected whole blood in K2EDTA tubes following their own protocols. Collaborator samples were shipped for TCRbeta analysis as frozen whole blood, isolated PBMCs, or DNA extracted from either sample type. The source is a man in his fifties with COVID-19, enrolled during active disease. Sequencing was carried out using peripheral blood. The receptor chain draws on TRBV7-2 and TRBJ2-3, with the D gene not clear enough to name. The nucleotide sequence reads TGTGCCAGCAGCTCCCCCCTCTACACAGATACGCAGTATTTT. Its coded protein is CASSSPLYTDTQYF.